These T cell receptor beta chains were read from a single sample in a study of identical twins' blood T cells. MiXCR was run by TCRdb on the 5' RACE reads, yielding one entry per CDR3 protein. The sample lists 350,000 to 400,000 distinct CDR3 sequences, roughly 31% occurring once. Sequenced: PBMCs. Receptors originate from a woman aged 18 to 55 in good health. The CDR3 runs from the conserved cysteine through the conserved F or W. A D gene is named only where the DNA matches it firmly. A row's size may be missing; if present it is once, few, many or a size class.

d_call	clone_size	v_call	j_call	cdr3_aa	cdr3_nt
-	-	TRBV3-1	TRBJ2-4	CASSLGLGKNIQYF	TGTGCCAGCAGCCTCGGTCTGGGGAAAAACATTCAGTACTTC
-	-	TRBV2	TRBJ1-2	CASSDGGAKVGYTF	TGTGCCAGCAGTGATGGGGGTGCAAAGGTTGGCTACACCTTC
-	-	TRBV20-1	TRBJ1-1	CSARGRAGPNTEAFF	TGCAGTGCTAGAGGAAGGGCAGGGCCGAACACTGAAGCTTTCTTT
-	-	TRBV29-1	TRBJ1-1	CSVDPWTANTEAFF	TGCAGCGTTGACCCCTGGACAGCGAACACTGAAGCTTTCTTT
-	many	TRBV6-2/TRBV6-3	TRBJ1-4	CASSYSIQDATIRAANEKLFF	TGTGCCAGCAGTTACTCGATCCAGGACGCTACAATTAGGGCTGCTAATGAAAAACTGTTTTTT
TRBD2	few	TRBV20-1	TRBJ2-5	CSASPTSGNQETQYF	TGCAGTGCTAGTCCCACTAGCGGGAACCAAGAGACCCAGTACTTC
TRBD2	few	TRBV20-1	TRBJ2-3	CSACRLAGGPPDTQYF	TGCAGTGCTTGTAGACTAGCGGGAGGGCCCCCAGATACGCAGTATTTT
-	few	TRBV7-2	TRBJ1-2	CASSLYGVDNYGYTF	TGTGCCAGCAGCTTATACGGGGTAGATAACTATGGCTACACCTTC
TRBD1	-	TRBV6-2/TRBV6-3	TRBJ1-1	CATLATWTGEAFF	TGTGCCACCCTAGCTACCTGGACAGGCGAAGCTTTCTTT
TRBD1	-	TRBV28	TRBJ1-4	CASSIGQGEEKLFF	TGTGCCAGCAGTATAGGACAGGGGGAGGAAAAACTGTTTTTT
-	many	TRBV6-5	TRBJ1-1	CASSTDHPGSGTEAFF	TGTGCCAGCAGTACTGACCACCCAGGGTCGGGGACTGAAGCTTTCTTT
-	-	TRBV2	TRBJ2-1	CASSQHGRSYNEQFF	TGTGCCAGCAGTCAACATGGCCGGTCCTACAATGAGCAGTTCTTC
-	-	TRBV5-4	TRBJ1-2	CASSDTIGEAGYTF	TGTGCCAGCAGCGACACCATTGGAGAGGCTGGCTACACCTTC
-	-	TRBV4-3	TRBJ2-1	CASSQEDGLQGNEQFF	TGCGCCAGCAGCCAAGAAGATGGACTCCAGGGCAATGAGCAGTTCTTC
-	-	TRBV6-5	TRBJ2-7	CASSYSEPQTYEQYF	TGTGCCAGCAGTTACTCAGAACCCCAGACCTACGAGCAGTACTTC
-	many	TRBV20-1	TRBJ1-3	CSAGTGPSGNTIYF	TGCAGTGCTGGGACGGGACCCTCTGGAAACACCATATATTTT